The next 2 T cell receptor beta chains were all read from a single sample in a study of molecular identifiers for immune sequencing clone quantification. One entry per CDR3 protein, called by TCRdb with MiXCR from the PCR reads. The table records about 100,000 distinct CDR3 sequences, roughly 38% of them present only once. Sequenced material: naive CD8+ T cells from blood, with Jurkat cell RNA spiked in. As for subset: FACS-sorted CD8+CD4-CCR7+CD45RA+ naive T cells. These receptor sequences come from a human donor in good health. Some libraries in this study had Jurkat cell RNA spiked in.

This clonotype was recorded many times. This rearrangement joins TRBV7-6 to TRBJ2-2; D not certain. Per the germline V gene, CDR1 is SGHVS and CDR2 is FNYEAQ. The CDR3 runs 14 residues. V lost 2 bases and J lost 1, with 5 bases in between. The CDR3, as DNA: TGTGCCAGCAGCTTATACCAGAACACCGGGGAGCTGTTTTTT. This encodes CASSLYQNTGELFF.

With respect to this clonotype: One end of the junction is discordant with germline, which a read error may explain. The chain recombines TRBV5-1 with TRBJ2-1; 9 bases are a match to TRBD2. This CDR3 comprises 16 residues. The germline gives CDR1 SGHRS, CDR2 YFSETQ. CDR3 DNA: TGCGCCAGCAGCTTGGCGGGGACTAGCCGATACAATGAGCAGATCTTC. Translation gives CASSLAGTSRYNEQIF.